These T cell receptor beta chains were read from a single sample in a study of cytomegalovirus exposure and HLA in healthy donors. Only in-frame clones appear in the TCRdb table, and some are missing; sequencing was by immunoSEQ multiplex PCR. The data hold about 140,000 clones, with 65% to 80% observed a single time. Sequencing input: PBMCs. Source of these receptors: a human donor in good health. The CDR3 runs from the conserved cysteine through the conserved F or W. Fields, in order: V gene, D gene, clone size, J gene, CDR3 protein, CDR3 DNA. D genes are given only for firm matches. Clone sizes are given selectively: once, few, many, or a class where the clone is expanded.

TRBV5-1	.	.	TRBJ2-2	CASSLGGDRISGELFF	TGCGCCAGCAGCTTGGGGGGAGACAGGATAAGCGGGGAGCTGTTTTTT
TRBV5-1	.	few	TRBJ2-5	CASSFEPTGGTQYF	TGCGCCAGCAGCTTTGAGCCGACAGGTGGGACCCAGTACTTC
TRBV15	.	.	TRBJ2-5	CATSRDMAGDGETQYF	TGTGCCACCAGCAGAGATATGGCAGGGGATGGGGAGACCCAGTACTTC
TRBV5-4	.	.	TRBJ2-7	CASSWATSPYEQYF	TGTGCCAGCAGCTGGGCCACCTCCCCCTACGAGCAGTACTTC
TRBV14	TRBD1	.	TRBJ1-2	CASSQDPGQGYGYTF	TGTGCCAGCAGCCAAGATCCGGGACAGGGCTATGGCTACACCTTC
TRBV29-1	TRBD1	.	TRBJ1-4	CSVTGTGLNEKLFF	TGCAGCGTGACGGGGACAGGGTTAAATGAAAAACTGTTTTTT
TRBV5-5	TRBD2	.	TRBJ2-1	CASSLQLAGGIEQFF	TGTGCCAGCAGCTTGCAACTAGCGGGAGGGATTGAGCAGTTCTTC
TRBV10-1	TRBD2	.	TRBJ2-3	CASSESSGRDTDTQYF	TGCGCCAGCAGTGAGTCCTCCGGGAGGGACACAGATACGCAGTATTTT
TRBV29-1	.	.	TRBJ1-2	CSADQGRSGYTF	TGCAGCGCCGACCAGGGTCGCTCTGGCTACACCTTC
TRBV11-2	.	.	TRBJ2-2	CASSFRVETRSSKTGELFF	TGTGCCAGCAGCTTCAGGGTGGAGACCCGGAGTTCAAAGACCGGGGAGCTGTTTTTT
TRBV7-2	TRBD1	.	TRBJ2-3	CASSSDRVVDTQYF	TGTGCCAGCAGCTCGGACAGGGTGGTTGATACGCAGTATTTT
TRBV7-9	TRBD1	.	TRBJ2-5	CASSLASGTGGGETQYF	TGTGCCAGCAGCTTAGCCTCCGGGACAGGGGGCGGGGAGACCCAGTACTTC
TRBV6-5	.	.	TRBJ2-6	CASSFRTGANVLTF	TGTGCCAGCAGCTTCAGAACTGGGGCCAACGTCCTGACTTTC
TRBV10-3	TRBD2	.	TRBJ2-1	CASLTSGSEGEQFF	TGTGCCAGCCTGACTAGCGGGAGCGAGGGTGAGCAGTTCTTC
TRBV15	TRBD1	.	TRBJ1-5	CATSRDRTGLQPQHF	TGTGCCACCAGCAGAGATCGGACAGGGCTTCAGCCCCAGCATTTT
TRBV7-9	TRBD1	few	TRBJ2-1	CASSSPGTGTYNEQFF	TGTGCCAGCAGCTCCCCCGGGACAGGGACCTACAATGAGCAGTTCTTC
TRBV2	TRBD2	few	TRBJ2-3	CASNSGRTTTDTQYF	TGTGCCAGCAATAGCGGGAGGACCACCACAGATACGCAGTATTTT
TRBV18	.	.	TRBJ1-1	CASSPSGQMNTEAFF	TGTGCCAGCTCACCAAGCGGGCAGATGAACACTGAAGCTTTCTTT
TRBV27	.	once	TRBJ2-7	CASSLSAGFSYEQYF	TGTGCCAGCAGTTTATCCGCCGGGTTCTCCTACGAGCAGTACTTC
TRBV7-9	TRBD2	.	TRBJ2-2	CASSLVRGRHTGELFF	TGTGCCAGCAGCTTAGTGCGCGGGAGGCACACCGGGGAGCTGTTTTTT
TRBV28	TRBD1	.	TRBJ2-7	CASTPDIQGSNEQYF	TGTGCCAGTACCCCCGACATACAGGGGTCCAACGAGCAGTACTTC
TRBV11-3	TRBD1	.	TRBJ2-7	CASSLNRGYEQYF	TGTGCCAGCAGCTTAAACAGGGGCTACGAGCAGTACTTC
TRBV18	TRBD2	.	TRBJ2-3	CASSLARAGADTQYF	TGTGCCAGCTCACTGGCAAGAGCGGGAGCAGATACGCAGTATTTT
TRBV29-1	TRBD1	.	TRBJ2-7	CSVEKSSGQASYEQYF	TGCAGCGTTGAAAAATCTTCGGGACAGGCCTCCTACGAGCAGTACTTC
TRBV28	.	.	TRBJ2-7	CASSLYGENNEQYF	TGTGCCAGCAGTTTATACGGGGAAAACAACGAGCAGTACTTC
TRBV4-1	TRBD2	.	TRBJ2-2	CASSQGRGGVSGELFF	TGCGCCAGCAGCCAAGGGAGGGGAGGGGTGTCCGGGGAGCTGTTTTTT
TRBV10-3	TRBD2	few	TRBJ2-3	CAIRTTSGTSTDTQYF	TGTGCCATCAGGACGACTAGCGGGACTAGCACAGATACGCAGTATTTT
TRBV6-5	TRBD1	few	TRBJ2-7	CASRGQGDYEQYF	TGTGCCAGCAGGGGACAGGGGGACTACGAGCAGTACTTC
TRBV28	TRBD1	.	TRBJ1-2	CASMTGGARGYTF	TGTGCCAGCATGACAGGGGGCGCCCGGGGCTACACCTTC
TRBV15	.	.	TRBJ1-5	CATSGGQSLQPQHF	TGTGCCACCAGCGGCGGACAGTCTCTTCAGCCCCAGCATTTT
TRBV19	.	few	TRBJ2-1	CASSMRSVSYNEQFF	TGTGCCAGTAGTATGCGTAGCGTCTCCTACAATGAGCAGTTCTTC
TRBV27	.	few	TRBJ1-1	CASTENMNTEAFF	TGTGCCAGCACCGAGAATATGAACACTGAAGCTTTCTTT
TRBV9	TRBD2	.	TRBJ2-1	CASSVMASGRVVQEQFF	TGTGCCAGCAGCGTAATGGCTAGCGGGAGGGTAGTACAGGAGCAGTTCTTC
TRBV29-1	TRBD1	few	TRBJ1-2	CSVMTGVGYTF	TGCAGCGTTATGACAGGGGTTGGCTACACCTTC
TRBV2	TRBD1	.	TRBJ1-2	CASSEAATGRANYGYTF	TGTGCCAGCAGTGAAGCGGCGACAGGGCGGGCTAACTATGGCTACACCTTC
TRBV7-8	TRBD1	few	TRBJ2-5	CASSEDRVETQYF	TGTGCCAGCAGCGAGGACAGGGTTGAGACCCAGTACTTC
TRBV9	.	few	TRBJ2-7	CASSGGATSYEQYF	TGTGCCAGCAGTGGGGGGGCCACCTCCTACGAGCAGTACTTC
TRBV5-1	.	few	TRBJ2-5	CASRVAVQETQYF	TGCGCCAGCCGAGTAGCAGTCCAAGAGACCCAGTACTTC
TRBV2	TRBD1	.	TRBJ1-2	CASREDRGPGYTF	TGTGCCAGCAGGGAGGACAGGGGCCCCGGCTACACCTTC
TRBV19	.	.	TRBJ2-1	CASSHSSYNEQFF	TGTGCCAGTAGCCATTCTAGCTACAATGAGCAGTTCTTC
TRBV29-1	TRBD1	.	TRBJ2-7	CSSTQGPSGGEQYF	TGCAGCTCGACACAGGGCCCTTCAGGGGGCGAGCAGTACTTC
TRBV29-1	.	.	TRBJ1-2	CSALAQVDGYTF	TGCAGCGCCTTGGCGCAGGTCGATGGCTACACCTTC